A single sample is the source of the 28 T cell receptor beta chains below, sequenced in a study of blood T cell repertoires in COVID-19. Repertoires were generated with immunoSEQ multiplex PCR, while TCRdb's copy carries only in-frame clones and drops some. The sample has around 300,000 clones; approximately 85% are singletons. Sequenced input: PBMCs or T cells enriched from blood (not recorded which). The receptor source for this set is a woman in her 30s who had recovered from COVID-19.

The chain is built from TRBV27 and TRBJ1-1, with TRBD1 as a possible D gene (6 bases). CDR1 and CDR2 (germline): MNHEY, SMNVEV (reference sequence). The CDR3 is 14 amino acids. V was cut by 5 bases and J by 1 base, with 11 bases left in between. The CDR3 loop is CASSPWTENTEAFF. CDR3 nucleotides: TGTGCCAGCAGTCCCTGGACAGAGAACACTGAAGCTTTCTTT.

The chain couples TRBV19 to TRBJ2-7; 8 bases map to TRBD1. Germline V gene lookup returns CDR1 LNHDA and CDR2 SQIVND (reference sequence). The CDR3 is 15 residues long. The trim removed 6 bases at V and 0 bases at J, leaving 7 bases unmatched. The CDR3 region is CASRGYGTGSYEQYF. The DNA for the CDR3 is TGTGCCAGTAGAGGGTATGGGACAGGCTCCTACGAGCAGTACTTC.

This clone showed up just once. J is TRBJ1-1 and V is TRBV20-1, with 7 bases aligning to TRBD1. The CDR3 covers 13 residues. After removal of 3 bases from V and 3 bases from J, the junction contained 4 bases not matched to a gene. The germline V gene encodes CDR1 DFQATT and CDR2 SNEGSKA (reference sequence). The CDR3 region is CSASEGADTEAFF. The CDR3 nucleotides are TGCAGTGCTAGTGAGGGGGCGGACACTGAAGCTTTCTTT.

The V gene is TRBV12-3 or TRBV12-4, the J gene TRBJ1-3; tentatively, D is TRBD1 (6 bases). The CDR3 covers 11 residues. The germline V and J ends were trimmed by 3 bases and 12 bases, with 9 bases remaining between them. CDR3 in amino acids: CASSLGANIYF. The CDR3 DNA reads TGTGCCAGCAGTTTGGGGGCAAACATATATTTT.

The chain recombines TRBV18 with TRBJ1-1; 7 bases fit TRBD1. CDR3 size: 14 residues. Trimming removed 2 bases from V and 5 bases from J; junction bases left unmatched: 5. CDR1 is KGHSH and CDR2 is LQKENI in the germline V gene. The CDR3 sequence: CASSPNRGDTEAFF. The CDR3 DNA follows: TGTGCCAGCTCACCAAACAGGGGTGATACTGAAGCTTTCTTT.

The J gene is TRBJ1-2, the V gene TRBV19; 7 bases are a match to TRBD1. CDR1 is LNHDA, CDR2 SQIVND, per germline (reference sequence). The junction had 8 bases not matched to a gene; V was cut back by 7 bases and J by 3 bases. CDR3 length equals 14 residues. In DNA, the CDR3 is TGTGCCAGTAAGACAGGGATGTCGGACTATGGCTACACCTTC. Amino acid sequence: CASKTGMSDYGYTF.

This clone turned up a few times. The gene calls are TRBV27 and TRBJ2-1, with D tentatively TRBD2 (5 bases). Germline V gives CDR1 MNHEY, CDR2 SMNVEV (reference sequence). V was trimmed by 2 bases and J by 4 bases, leaving 15 bases between them. The CDR3 length is 16 residues. This chain's CDR3 is CASSLEGSNLYNEQFF. In DNA form, the CDR3 reads TGTGCCAGCAGTTTAGAAGGGAGTAACTTATACAATGAGCAGTTCTTC.

The V and J genes are TRBV7-9 and TRBJ2-3; 7 nucleotides line up with TRBD1. The germline V gene has CDR1 SEHNR and CDR2 FQNEAQ (reference sequence). The length of the CDR3 is 14 residues. V lost 3 bases to trimming and J lost 3 bases; unmatched junction nucleotides: 3. The CDR3 bases are TGTGCCAGCAGCTTTGACAGGGTGACAGATACGCAGTATTTT. It codes for CASSFDRVTDTQYF.

This sequence joins TRBV30 and TRBJ1-2; possible D gene TRBD1, 6 bases. This CDR3 has 15 residues. Germline CDR1 and CDR2: GTSNPN and SVGIG (reference sequence). V lost 2 bases and J lost 5, with 18 bases in between. CDR3 DNA sequence: TGTGCCTGGAGTTTGCACAGGACAGCCCCGTATGGCTACACCTTC. Residues: CAWSLHRTAPYGYTF.

This clone was observed a single time. The CDR3 DNA sequence: TGTGCCAGCAGCCTCCCCAGGGGGCTGGAGACCCAGTACTTC. Protein sequence: CASSLPRGLETQYF. This rearrangement joins TRBV3-1 (or the pseudogene TRBV3-2) to TRBJ2-5; 8 bases agree with TRBD1. Germline V gene data show CDR1 as LGHDT and CDR2 as YNNKEL (reference sequence). CDR3 length: 14 residues. Unmatched junction bases numbered 6, after V lost 4 bases and J lost 5 bases.

This chain uses TRBV5-6 with TRBJ1-3; TRBD1 aligns across 7 bases. CDR3 length: 15 residues. The germline V gene encodes CDR1 SGHDT and CDR2 YYEEEE. Unmatched junction bases numbered 7, after V lost 4 bases and J lost 3 bases. The CDR3 loop is CASSLSGGNGNTIYF. CDR3 nucleotides: TGTGCCAGCAGCCTATCAGGGGGTAATGGAAACACCATATATTTT.

The V gene is TRBV7-3, the J gene TRBJ1-1; D is possibly TRBD1 (5 bases). There are 13 residues in the CDR3. Trimming took off 6 bases at V and 6 bases at J, with 14 bases between the two ends. CDR1 and CDR2 (germline): SGHTA, FQGTGA. The CDR3: CASSSSGGAEAFF. CDR3 nucleotide sequence: TGTGCCAGCAGTTCCTCAGGAGGGGCTGAAGCTTTCTTT.

CDR3 bases: TGTGCCACTGCCCCCGGACTTAATCAGCCCCAGCATTTT. Translated, it gives CATAPGLNQPQHF. The V and J genes are TRBV18 and TRBJ1-5; D is unresolved. Between the trimmed V and J ends, which lost 10 bases and 4 bases, there was a span of 14 bases. The CDR3 spans 13 residues. CDR1 is KGHSH and CDR2 is LQKENI in the germline V gene.

The rearrangement joins TRBV9 to TRBJ1-2, with TRBD1 matching over 8 bases. CDR1 SGDLS and CDR2 YYNGEE come from the germline V gene. The CDR3 totals 18 residues. V trimming: 0 bases; J trimming: 2 bases; junction bases outside the gene matches: 12. Written as DNA, the CDR3 is TGTGCCAGCAGCGTAGTTGAGGACAGGGCCCTACCGAACTATGGCTACACCTTC. Residues: CASSVVEDRALPNYGYTF.

The chain uses TRBV11-2 and TRBJ1-1, with D possibly matching TRBD1 (6 bases). The V and J ends lost 3 bases and 5 bases respectively, with 16 bases between them. This CDR3 comprises 15 residues. Looked up from germline, CDR1 is SGHAT and CDR2 is FQNNGV. CDR3 bases: TGTGCCAGCAGCTTTCCTAGGCCCCAGGGGACTGAAGCTTTCTTT. Protein sequence: CASSFPRPQGTEAFF.

This chain uses TRBV7-9 with TRBJ1-2; TRBD1 matches 8 bases. Per the germline V gene, CDR1 is SEHNR and CDR2 is FQNEAQ (reference sequence). The ends lost 5 bases at V and 1 base at J; junction bases unmatched: 12. The CDR3 is made up of 17 amino acids. CDR3 in amino acids: CASSKEGDRTLNYGYTF. CDR3 nucleotide sequence: TGTGCCAGCAGCAAAGAGGGGGACAGGACACTTAACTATGGCTACACCTTC. Filled out from reference TRBV7-9 and TRBJ1-2, the complete variable domain reads DTGVSQNPRHKITKRGQNVTFRCDPISEHNRLYWYRQTLGQGPEFLTYFQNEAQLEKSRLLSDRFSAERPKGSFSTLEIQRTEQGDSAMYLCASSKEGDRTLNYGYTFGSGTRLTVV.

The V call is TRBV3-1 (or the pseudogene TRBV3-2), the J call TRBJ1-2, with 10 bases that match TRBD1. V trimming: 4 bases; J trimming: 7 bases; junction bases outside the gene matches: 3. Germline CDR1 LGHDT, CDR2 YNNKEL (reference sequence). CDR3 size: 13 residues. The CDR3 spells CASSPGTGVGYTF. The DNA of the CDR3 is TGTGCCAGCAGCCCCGGGACAGGGGTTGGCTACACCTTC.

The CDR3 sequence: CASSFRPTASSGNTIYF. In DNA form, the CDR3 reads TGTGCCAGCAGCTTCCGTCCGACAGCTAGCTCTGGAAACACCATATATTTT. The J gene is TRBJ1-3, the V gene TRBV7-8, with a weak D call TRBD1 (5 bases). Germline V CDR1 and CDR2: SGHVS, FQNEAQ. Trimming cost V 3 bases and J 0 bases, with 15 bases left between them. The length of the CDR3 is 17 residues.

The chain uses TRBV6-1 and TRBJ2-7; 8 bases align to TRBD1. Trimming took 3 bases from V and 5 from J; bases not matched to a gene: 6. The CDR3 length is 14 residues. The germline V gene has CDR1 MNHNS and CDR2 SASEGT. CDR3: CASSDGQGPHEQYF. For the CDR3, the DNA is TGTGCCAGCAGTGACGGACAGGGACCTCACGAGCAGTACTTC.

CDR3 loop: CASSDKPQGMTEAFF. The CDR3 nucleotides read TGTGCCAGCAGTGACAAGCCACAGGGAATGACTGAAGCTTTCTTT. This chain joins TRBV2 and TRBJ1-1; possibly TRBD1 for D (6 bases). Germline V gene data show CDR1 as SNHLY and CDR2 as FYNNEI. V was cut by 3 bases and J by 5 bases, with 16 bases left in between. The CDR3 runs to 15 residues. Looking up the rest from reference TRBV2 and TRBJ1-1 gives the full variable domain: EPEVTQTPSHQVTQMGQEVILRCVPISNHLYFYWYRQILGQKVEFLVSFYNNEISEKSEIFDDQFSVERPDGSNFTLKIRSTKLEDSAMYFCASSDKPQGMTEAFFGQGTRLTVV.

The J gene is TRBJ1-4, the V gene TRBV27, with D perhaps TRBD1 (6 bases). V was pared by 5 bases and J by 0 bases, with 16 bases between. Germline lookup yields CDR1 MNHEY and CDR2 SMNVEV (reference sequence). This CDR3 contains 17 residues. The CDR3 bases are TGTGCCAGCAGTCGAACGGGACACCTCGCAACTAATGAAAAACTGTTTTTT. This translates into CASSRTGHLATNEKLFF. Full variable domain (missing parts from reference TRBV27 and TRBJ1-4): EAQVTQNPRYLITVTGKKLTVTCSQNMNHEYMSWYRQDPGLGLRQIYYSMNVEVTDKGDVPEGYKVSRKEKRNFPLILESPSPNQTSLYFCASSRTGHLATNEKLFFGSGTQLSVL.

The chain combines TRBV6-1 with TRBJ2-7; tentatively, D is TRBD1 (7 bases). CDR3 length: 19 residues. Germline CDR1 MNHNS, CDR2 SASEGT. V was trimmed by 2 bases and J by 3 bases, leaving 26 bases between them. In nucleotides, the CDR3 is TGTGCCAGCAGTGAAAGTGGCAGGGGGGCTGTCCGGGGGCTCTACGAGCAGTACTTC. Its protein product is CASSESGRGAVRGLYEQYF.

This clone was recorded a few times. CDR3 in amino acids: CASSLRVGTGTGEQYF. The CDR3 bases are TGTGCCAGCAGTTTACGAGTCGGGACAGGGACGGGCGAGCAGTACTTC. This chain links TRBV27 with TRBJ2-7, with 9 positions matching TRBD1. This CDR3 has 16 residues. V trimming: 2 bases; J trimming: 6 bases; junction bases outside the gene matches: 11. The V gene's germline CDR1 is MNHEY and CDR2 SMNVEV (reference sequence).

This rearrangement joins TRBV18 to TRBJ2-1; perhaps TRBD1 as D (5 bases). The germline V and J ends were trimmed by 0 bases and 3 bases, with 12 bases remaining between them. Looked up from germline, CDR1 is KGHSH and CDR2 is LQKENI. This CDR3 spans 16 amino acids. CDR3 sequence: CASSPPAGADYNEQFF. The CDR3 DNA reads as TGTGCCAGCTCACCACCGGCTGGGGCTGACTACAATGAGCAGTTCTTC.

This clone has a handful of counts. The V gene is TRBV6-5, the J gene TRBJ1-2; D gene unclear. CDR3 length equals 14 residues. With 0 bases removed from V and 4 bases from J, the gap between germline ends came to 9 bases. Germline V gene lookup returns CDR1 MNHEY and CDR2 SVGAGI. CDR3 sequence: CASSYSEGSYGYTF. As DNA, the CDR3 is TGTGCCAGCAGTTACTCGGAGGGAAGCTATGGCTACACCTTC.

CDR3 region: CASSPLAGGRGTDTQYF. The DNA of the CDR3 is TGTGCCAGCAGCCCCTTAGCGGGGGGGAGGGGCACAGATACGCAGTATTTT. The J gene is TRBJ2-3, the V gene TRBV14, with TRBD2 identical over 11 bases. CDR1 is SGHDN and CDR2 is FVKESK in the germline V gene. With V trimmed by 4 bases and J by 1 base, 7 bases remained unmatched. This CDR3 spans 17 amino acids.

The chain links TRBV27 to TRBJ1-3; 7 bases line up with TRBD1. The CDR3 extends over 15 amino acids. The junction had 4 bases not matched to a gene; V was cut back by 3 bases and J by 2 bases. Germline V gives CDR1 MNHEY, CDR2 SMNVEV (reference sequence). The CDR3: CASSLDTGAGNTIYF. The CDR3 DNA reads as TGTGCCAGCAGTTTGGACACAGGGGCTGGAAACACCATATATTTT.

This clone was counted a few times. The chain uses TRBV14 and TRBJ2-7; D is possibly TRBD2 (7 bases). There are 17 residues in the CDR3. V lost 3 bases to trimming and J lost 3 bases, with 21 bases between them. In germline, CDR1 is SGHDN, CDR2 FVKESK. The CDR3 loop is CASSHSPGRGPLYEQYF. The DNA for the CDR3 is TGTGCCAGCAGCCACAGCCCTGGGCGGGGGCCCCTCTACGAGCAGTACTTC.